The clone carrying this TCR beta chain showed up just a few times. Its antigen is not identified. This sample is part of a study of identical twins. Findings and limits, study-wide: Researchers reported weaker excess twin sharing in beta out-of-frame sequences. For zero-insertion analyses, partial confounding could come from invariant MAIT and iNKT cells.

The CDR3 is 16 residues long. V was cut by 2 bases and J by 0 bases, with 14 bases left in between. Germline V gene data show CDR1 as DFQATT and CDR2 as SNEGSKA (reference sequence). Template switching, a step in the protocol, added a universal primer site, and cDNA carried unique molecular identifiers. Using its own MiXCR run on the 5' RACE reads, TCRdb lists one record per CDR3 protein. The sample lists around 1.7 million distinct CDR3 sequences; under 35% were seen once. The receptor's source is a newborn girl in good health. The sample was cord blood. This sequence joins TRBV20-1 and TRBJ1-5; D is unclear. CDR3 region: CSARKGAAYSNQPQHF. The CDR3, as DNA: TGCAGTGCTAGAAAAGGAGCAGCTTATAGCAATCAGCCCCAGCATTTT.